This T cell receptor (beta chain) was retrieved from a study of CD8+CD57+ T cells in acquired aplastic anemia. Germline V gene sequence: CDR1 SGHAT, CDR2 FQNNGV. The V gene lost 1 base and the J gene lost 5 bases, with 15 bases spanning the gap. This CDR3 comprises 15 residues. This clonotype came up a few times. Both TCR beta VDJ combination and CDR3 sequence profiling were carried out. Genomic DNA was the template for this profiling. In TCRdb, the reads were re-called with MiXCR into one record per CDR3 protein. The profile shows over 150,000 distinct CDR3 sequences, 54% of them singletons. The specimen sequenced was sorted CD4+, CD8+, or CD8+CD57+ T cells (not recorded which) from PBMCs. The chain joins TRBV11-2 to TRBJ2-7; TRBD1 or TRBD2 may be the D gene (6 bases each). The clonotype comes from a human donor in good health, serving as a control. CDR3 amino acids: CASSLAGAGYHEQYV. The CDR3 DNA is TGTGCCAGCAGCTTAGCGGGGGCGGGGTACCACGAGCAGTACGTC.